The sequence of this T cell receptor beta chain was determined in a study of T cell changes during pregnancy in multiple sclerosis. This table comes from immunoSEQ multiplex PCR, and its TCRdb copy is limited to in-frame clones, with some not included. The sample contains 91,000 or so clones, roughly 92% of which appear only once. Germline CDR1 reads SGHKS; CDR2 reads YYEKEE (reference sequence). V lost 0 bases to trimming and J lost 5 bases, with 9 bases between them. This CDR3 contains 13 residues. The sequence was collected from a female donor with multiple sclerosis, enrolled in a pregnancy study. The specimen comprised peripheral blood, sampled after pregnancy. The genes are TRBV5-5 and TRBJ2-7; TRBD1 might be the D (5 bases). CDR3 region: CASSLEGFHEQYF. The CDR3 DNA is TGTGCCAGCAGCTTGGAGGGGTTCCACGAGCAGTACTTC.